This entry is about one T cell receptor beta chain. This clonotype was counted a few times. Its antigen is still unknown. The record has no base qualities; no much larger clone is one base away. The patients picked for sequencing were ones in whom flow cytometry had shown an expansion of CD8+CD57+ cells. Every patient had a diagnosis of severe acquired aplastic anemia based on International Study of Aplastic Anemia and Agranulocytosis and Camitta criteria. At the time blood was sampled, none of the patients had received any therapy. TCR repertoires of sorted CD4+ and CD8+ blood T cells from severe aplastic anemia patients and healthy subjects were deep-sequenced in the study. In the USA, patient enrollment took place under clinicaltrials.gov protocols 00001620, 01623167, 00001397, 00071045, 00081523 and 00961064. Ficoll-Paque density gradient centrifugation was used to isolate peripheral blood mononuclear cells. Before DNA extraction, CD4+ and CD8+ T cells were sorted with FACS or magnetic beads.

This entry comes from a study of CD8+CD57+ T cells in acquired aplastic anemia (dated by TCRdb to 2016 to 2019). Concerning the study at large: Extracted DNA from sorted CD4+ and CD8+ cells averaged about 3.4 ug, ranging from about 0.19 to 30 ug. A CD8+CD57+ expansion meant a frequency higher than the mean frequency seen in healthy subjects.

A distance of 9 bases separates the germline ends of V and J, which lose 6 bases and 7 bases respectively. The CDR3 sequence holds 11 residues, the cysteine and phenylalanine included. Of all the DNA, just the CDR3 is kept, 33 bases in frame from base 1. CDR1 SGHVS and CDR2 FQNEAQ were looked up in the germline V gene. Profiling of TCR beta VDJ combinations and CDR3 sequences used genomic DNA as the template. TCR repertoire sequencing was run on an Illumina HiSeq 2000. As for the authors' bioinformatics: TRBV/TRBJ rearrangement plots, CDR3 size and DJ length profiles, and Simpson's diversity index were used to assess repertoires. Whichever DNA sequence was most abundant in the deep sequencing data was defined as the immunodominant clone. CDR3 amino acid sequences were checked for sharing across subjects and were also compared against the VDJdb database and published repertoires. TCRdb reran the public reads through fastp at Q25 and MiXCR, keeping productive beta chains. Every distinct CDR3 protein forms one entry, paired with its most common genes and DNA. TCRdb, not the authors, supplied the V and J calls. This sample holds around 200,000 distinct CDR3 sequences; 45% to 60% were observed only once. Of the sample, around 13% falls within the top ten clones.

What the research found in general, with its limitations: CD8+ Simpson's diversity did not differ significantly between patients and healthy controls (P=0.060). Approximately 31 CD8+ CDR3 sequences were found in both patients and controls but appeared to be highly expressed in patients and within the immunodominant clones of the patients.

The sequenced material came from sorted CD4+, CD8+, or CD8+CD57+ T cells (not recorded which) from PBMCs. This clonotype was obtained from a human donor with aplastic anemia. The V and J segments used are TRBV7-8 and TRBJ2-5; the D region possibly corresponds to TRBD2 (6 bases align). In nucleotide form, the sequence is TGTGCCAGCAGTAACGGGGGGACCCAGTACTTC. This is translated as CASSNGGTQYF.